The 14 T cell receptor beta chains below all came from one sample that was sequenced in a study of shared clonotypes between healthy human individuals. The method was immunoSEQ multiplex PCR; TCRdb's version includes in-frame clones alone and lacks a portion of them. The sample includes some 470,000 clones, less than 80% of them seen just once. What was sequenced was PBMCs. Receptors originate from a woman between 40 and 50 years old in good health. Some clones in this sample may be carry-over from other donors' samples.

The genes are TRBV7-8 and TRBJ2-7; 7 nucleotides line up with TRBD1. V gave up 1 base and J gave up 5 bases; unmatched junction bases: 2. This CDR3 contains 13 residues. Germline-derived CDR1 and CDR2 are SGHVS and FQNEAQ. Here the CDR3 reads CASSLDRGNEQYF. CDR3 coding DNA: TGTGCCAGCAGCTTAGACAGGGGCAACGAGCAGTACTTC.

This clone was seen more than once but under ten times. This sequence joins TRBV28 and TRBJ2-7, with a tentative D call TRBD1 (6 bases). The CDR3 has 13 residues. CDR1 and CDR2 (germline): MDHEN, SYDVKM. V lost 6 bases and J 6 bases, leaving 15 bases between the germline ends. The CDR3, as DNA: TGTGCCAGCAGCCTGGCCTACAGGGCCGAGCAGTACTTC. This gives the protein CASSLAYRAEQYF.

This chain connects TRBV6-6 to TRBJ1-1, with 8 bases that match TRBD1. CDR1 is MNHNY and CDR2 is SVGAGI in the germline V gene (reference sequence). The CDR3 loop spans 13 amino acids. V lost 7 bases and J lost 4; bases outside the gene matches: 5. CDR3 residues: CASNDRGATEAFF. CDR3 nucleotide sequence: TGTGCCAGCAATGACAGGGGCGCCACTGAAGCTTTCTTT.

This chain uses TRBV7-9 with TRBJ1-3, with a tentative D call TRBD1 (5 bases). This CDR3 comprises 16 residues. Deletions cut 0 bases from V and 0 bases from J, with 9 bases between. Germline loops: CDR1 SEHNR, CDR2 FQNEAQ (reference sequence). CDR3 loop: CASSLALGGSGNTIYF. In nucleotides, the CDR3 is TGTGCCAGCAGCTTAGCGCTGGGGGGCTCTGGAAACACCATATATTTT.

V is TRBV4-1 and J is TRBJ2-5; D is perhaps TRBD2 (6 bases). The J call may be mistaken, given a closer DNA end match to TRBJ2-7. This CDR3 is 14 amino acids long. The germline CDR1 and CDR2 sequences are MGHRA and YSYEKL. This CDR3 is CASSQDGRGNEQYF. Written as DNA, the CDR3 is TGCGCCAGCAGCCAAGATGGGCGCGGGAACGAGCAGTACTTC.

The sample holds one count of this clone. The CDR3 DNA reads TGTGCCAGCTCACCACCCGGGGTGGAGACCCAGTACTTC. It encodes CASSPPGVETQYF. The gene calls are TRBV18 and TRBJ2-5; a weak D match, TRBD2 (5 bases). Germline assignment: CDR1 KGHSH and CDR2 LQKENI. V was clipped by 0 bases and J by 5 bases, with 7 bases between them. The CDR3 has 13 amino acids.

This clone was recorded a few times. The chain is built from TRBV6-4 and TRBJ1-2; D uncertain. The CDR3 is made up of 13 amino acids. Per the germline V gene, CDR1 is MRHNA and CDR2 is SNTAGT. The ends were cut back, 3 bases at V and 4 bases at J, with 9 bases in the middle. The DNA for the CDR3 is TGTGCCAGCAGTGATGTAGCCCGCTATGGCTACACCTTC. Translation gives CASSDVARYGYTF.

The chain couples TRBV2 to TRBJ2-7, with D perhaps matching TRBD1 or TRBD2 (7 bases each). CDR1 SNHLY and CDR2 FYNNEI come from the germline V gene. The CDR3 sequence is 15 residues long. V gave up 6 bases and J gave up 3 bases, with 18 bases separating them. CDR3 DNA: TGTGCCAGCAGAAGGGGAGGGGGCTCCCTCTACGAGCAGTACTTC. Its protein is CASRRGGGSLYEQYF. The complete variable domain, with remaining parts taken from reference TRBV2 and TRBJ2-7, reads EPEVTQTPSHQVTQMGQEVILRCVPISNHLYFYWYRQILGQKVEFLVSFYNNEISEKSEIFDDQFSVERPDGSNFTLKIRSTKLEDSAMYFCASRRGGGSLYEQYFGPGTRLTVT.

V is TRBV7-9 and J is TRBJ1-1; no reliable D call. The CDR3 totals 13 residues. Trimming took 3 bases from V and 1 from J, leaving 6 bases between them. CDR1 SEHNR and CDR2 FQNEAQ come from the germline V gene (reference sequence). CDR3 DNA: TGTGCCAGCAGCTTGAACAGGAACACTGAAGCTTTCTTT. It yields the protein CASSLNRNTEAFF.

The genes are TRBV6-5 and TRBJ2-5; D remains ambiguous. Germline V CDR1 and CDR2: MNHEY, SVGAGI. The CDR3 extends over 12 amino acids. V gave up 0 bases and J gave up 9 bases, with 8 bases separating them. Here the CDR3 reads CASSYSGVAQYF. DNA for the CDR3: TGTGCCAGCAGTTACTCGGGCGTGGCCCAGTACTTC.

With respect to this clone: Possible read error: a much larger clone is one base away. The chain is built from TRBV14 and TRBJ1-2; 8 nucleotides match TRBD1. The CDR3 length is 13 residues. Per the germline V gene, CDR1 is SGHDN and CDR2 is FVKESK. With 3 bases clipped from V and 4 bases from J, the junction kept 1 base outside the gene matches. CDR3 loop: CASSQGQVYGYTF. The CDR3 DNA sequence: TGTGCCAGCAGCCAGGGACAGGTCTATGGCTACACCTTC.

The CDR3 sequence: CASSVGIGLDNEQFF. In DNA, the CDR3 is TGTGCCAGCAGCGTAGGCATCGGGCTGGACAATGAGCAGTTCTTC. The chain is built from TRBV9 and TRBJ2-1; D is uncertain. Trimming took 0 bases from V and 5 from J, leaving 12 bases between them. This CDR3 contains 15 residues. CDR1 is SGDLS, CDR2 YYNGEE, per germline.

The chain links TRBV7-3 to TRBJ2-1, with a possible D match to TRBD2 (6 bases). The CDR3 has 15 residues. Germline CDR1 is SGHTA and CDR2 is FQGTGA. Trimming removed 3 bases at V and 6 bases at J, with 15 bases between. The CDR3 reads CASSLRLGGVNEQFF. The CDR3, as DNA: TGTGCCAGCAGCTTGCGACTAGGCGGGGTCAATGAGCAGTTCTTC.

This chain joins TRBV19 and TRBJ1-4; D might be TRBD1 (6 bases). The CDR3 is 15 amino acids. Germline V CDR1 and CDR2: LNHDA, SQIVND (reference sequence). V lost 3 bases and J lost 5, with 13 bases in between. CDR3 residues: CASSILRTANEKLFF. The CDR3 DNA is TGTGCCAGTAGTATTCTCAGGACAGCGAATGAAAAACTGTTTTTT.